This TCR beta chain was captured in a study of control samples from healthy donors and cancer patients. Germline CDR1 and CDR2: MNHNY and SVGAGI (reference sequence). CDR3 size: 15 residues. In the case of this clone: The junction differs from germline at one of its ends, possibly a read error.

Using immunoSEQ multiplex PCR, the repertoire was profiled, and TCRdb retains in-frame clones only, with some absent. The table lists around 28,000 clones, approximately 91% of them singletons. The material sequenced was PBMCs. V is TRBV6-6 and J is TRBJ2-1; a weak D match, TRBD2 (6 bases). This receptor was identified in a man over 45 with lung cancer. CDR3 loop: CATSSLGGSYNEQFF. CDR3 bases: TGTGCCACCAGTTCCCTCGGGGGCTCCTACAATGAGCAGTTCTTC.